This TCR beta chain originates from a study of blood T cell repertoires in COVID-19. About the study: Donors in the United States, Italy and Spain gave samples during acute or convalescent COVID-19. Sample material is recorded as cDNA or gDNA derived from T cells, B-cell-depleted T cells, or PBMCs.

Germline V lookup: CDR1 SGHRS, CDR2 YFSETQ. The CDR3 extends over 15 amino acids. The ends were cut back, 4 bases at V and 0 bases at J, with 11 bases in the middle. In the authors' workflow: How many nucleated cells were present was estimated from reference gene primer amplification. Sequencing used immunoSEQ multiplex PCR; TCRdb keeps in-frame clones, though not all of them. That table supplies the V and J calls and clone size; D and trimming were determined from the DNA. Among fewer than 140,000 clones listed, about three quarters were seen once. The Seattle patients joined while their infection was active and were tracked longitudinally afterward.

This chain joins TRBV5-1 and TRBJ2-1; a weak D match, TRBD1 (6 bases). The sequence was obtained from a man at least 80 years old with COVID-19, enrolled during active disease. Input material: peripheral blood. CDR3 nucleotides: TGCGCCAGCAGCGACCAGGGGAGCTCCTACAATGAGCAGTTCTTC. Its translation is CASSDQGSSYNEQFF.